Listed here is a single T cell receptor beta chain. No antigen is known for it. The naive CD8 population came from CD45RO-negative cells selected for CCR7, without terminally differentiated effector memory CD45RA+ cells. The source of the sample is a study of shared clonotypes between healthy human individuals. Points from the study as a whole: Memory subsets had estimated richness that was generally smaller than that of naive subsets.

There are 15 residues in the CDR3. Germline V gene data show CDR1 as MNHNY and CDR2 as SVGAGI (reference sequence). J gave up 5 bases and V 2 bases, and 6 bases lay outside the gene matches. Sequenced by immunoSEQ multiplex PCR; TCRdb stores in-frame clones only, minus some. This sample has 2 million to 2.5 million clones, with roughly 94% found just once. The material sequenced was naive CD8+ T cells sorted from blood. This chain links TRBV6-6 with TRBJ2-5; TRBD2 matches at 9 bases. The receptor comes from a man aged 18 to 30 in good health. CDR3 nucleotide sequence: TGTGCCAGCAGTTACCACGGCGGGGGGGGCGAGACCCAGTACTTC. The encoded protein is CASSYHGGGGETQYF.